The sequence of this TCR beta chain was determined in a study of blood T cell repertoires in COVID-19. In the study overall: T cells, B-cell-depleted T cells, or PBMCs provided the cDNA or gDNA that served as material.

The V gene's germline CDR1 is LGHDT and CDR2 YNNKEL (reference sequence). V shed 4 bases, J shed 8 bases, and the junction held 9 bases outside the gene matches. CDR3 length: 14 residues. In the original analysis: Amplifying reference gene primers gave estimates of nucleated cell counts. The table came from immunoSEQ multiplex PCR; TCRdb's copy has only in-frame clones and leaves some out. The V and J calls and clone size are taken from that table; D and trimming were inferred from the DNA. The sample includes some 230,000 clones, around 82% of them seen just once. The receptor was derived from a woman in her thirties who had recovered from COVID-19. The source material was peripheral blood. The J gene is TRBJ1-2, the V gene TRBV3-1 (or the pseudogene TRBV3-2); 8 bases map to TRBD1. The CDR3 spells CASSPLDRGRGYTF. In nucleotides, the CDR3 is TGTGCCAGCAGCCCGCTCGACAGGGGAAGGGGCTACACCTTC.